What follows are 32 T cell receptor beta chains derived from one specimen sequenced in a study of cytomegalovirus exposure and HLA in healthy donors. Sequenced by immunoSEQ multiplex PCR; TCRdb stores in-frame clones only, minus some. Of 130,000 or so clones in the sample, roughly nine tenths were seen once. The sample consisted of PBMCs. The receptors stem from a woman between 18 and 30 years old in good health and CMV-seronegative.

V gene TRBV7-8 combines with J gene TRBJ1-5; D might be TRBD1 (6 bases). The V end lost 4 bases, the J end lost 1 base, and 23 bases lay between the germline ends. This CDR3 region has 19 residues. Looked up from germline, CDR1 is SGHVS and CDR2 is FQNEAQ. The chain's CDR3 is CASSSRERGGALSNQPQHF. CDR3 nucleotide sequence: TGTGCCAGCAGCTCCAGGGAAAGAGGGGGGGCTTTGAGCAATCAGCCCCAGCATTTT.

This chain uses TRBV11-2 with TRBJ2-7; 7 bases match TRBD1. Germline CDR1 reads SGHAT; CDR2 reads FQNNGV. The CDR3 contains 14 residues. The trim removed 5 bases at V and 3 bases at J, leaving 7 bases unmatched. The CDR3 DNA is TGTGCCAGCAGCCCCAGGGACAGAAACTACGAGCAGTACTTC. Protein sequence: CASSPRDRNYEQYF. Filled out from reference TRBV11-2 and TRBJ2-7, the complete variable domain reads EAGVAQSPRYKIIEKRQSVAFWCNPISGHATLYWYQQILGQGPKLLIQFQNNGVVDDSQLPKDRFSAERLKGVDSTLKIQPAKLEDSAVYLCASSPRDRNYEQYFGPGTRLTVT.

This sequence joins TRBV5-1 and TRBJ2-3; possible D gene TRBD2, 6 bases. The V gene's germline CDR1 is SGHRS and CDR2 YFSETQ. Between the trimmed V and J ends, which lost 4 bases and 2 bases, there was a span of 17 bases. CDR3 size: 16 residues. The CDR3 DNA sequence: TGCGCCAGCAGCCTTAACCCGGGACTCAACACAGATACGCAGTATTTT. This gives the protein CASSLNPGLNTDTQYF.

The chain is built from TRBV18 and TRBJ2-1, with 8 bases fitting TRBD2. V shed 1 base and J 1 base; nucleotides not matched to a gene: 6. The CDR3 has 17 residues. CDR1 KGHSH and CDR2 LQKENI come from the germline V gene. The CDR3 loop reads CASSPRTSSWSYNEQFF. CDR3 nucleotide sequence: TGTGCCAGCTCACCACGGACTAGCTCTTGGTCCTACAATGAGCAGTTCTTC.

The chain employs TRBV28 and TRBJ1-4; 7 nucleotides match TRBD1. The CDR3 loop spans 15 amino acids. V gave up 8 bases and J gave up 3 bases; unmatched junction bases: 9. Germline CDR1 and CDR2: MDHEN and SYDVKM. In DNA, the CDR3 is TGTGCCAGCGGGGGAACAGGGGTTTCTAATGAAAAACTGTTTTTT. Translated: CASGGTGVSNEKLFF.

V is TRBV7-3 and J is TRBJ2-1, with D perhaps TRBD1 (5 bases). The V and J ends lost 5 bases and 3 bases respectively, with 14 bases between them. The length of the CDR3 is 15 residues. CDR1 is SGHTA and CDR2 is FQGTGA in the germline V gene. The DNA of the CDR3 is TGTGCCAGCAGCCCTTTTTTGGGGCTCTACAATGAGCAGTTCTTC. Amino acid sequence: CASSPFLGLYNEQFF.

This clone was observed a handful of times. This chain connects TRBV5-6 to TRBJ2-3; 7 bases match TRBD2. After removal of 4 bases from V and 5 bases from J, the junction contained 10 bases not matched to a gene. The CDR3 covers 15 residues. Germline-derived CDR1 and CDR2 are SGHDT and YYEEEE. CDR3 sequence: CASSQERGVGDTQYF. CDR3 sequence (DNA): TGTGCCAGCAGCCAAGAACGGGGGGTCGGAGATACGCAGTATTTT.

V and J are TRBV7-9 and TRBJ2-1; TRBD2 matches at 7 bases. Germline lookup yields CDR1 SEHNR and CDR2 FQNEAQ (reference sequence). J lost 4 bases, V lost 5 bases, and 11 bases had no gene match. The CDR3 runs 16 residues. The CDR3 DNA is TGTGCCAGCAGCCCCCCCAACCAGCGGGGATACAATGAGCAGTTCTTC. Protein sequence: CASSPPNQRGYNEQFF.

J is TRBJ2-3 and V is TRBV11-3; 8 bases align to TRBD2. The V gene end was trimmed by 0 bases and the J gene end by 2 bases; junction bases not matched to a gene: 7. The germline V gene has CDR1 SGHNT and CDR2 YENEEA. The CDR3 extends over 17 amino acids. Here the CDR3 reads CASSLDRGGTVTDTQYF. Written as DNA, the CDR3 is TGTGCCAGCAGCTTAGATCGGGGGGGAACGGTCACAGATACGCAGTATTTT.

The gene calls are TRBV5-4 and TRBJ2-6, with 9 bases matching TRBD2. Losses at the gene ends were 9 bases for V and 4 bases for J; bases not matched to a gene: 14. CDR3 size: 17 residues. Germline V gives CDR1 SGHNT, CDR2 YYREEE (reference sequence). The CDR3 DNA is TGTGCCACCCATCCCGGGACTAGCAGGCTCGGGGCCAACGTCCTGACTTTC. As protein: CATHPGTSRLGANVLTF.

The rearrangement uses TRBV7-2 and TRBJ2-3; maybe TRBD2 (6 bases). The CDR3 consists of 14 residues. Germline CDR1 SGHTA, CDR2 FQGNSA. Trimming took off 3 bases at V and 5 bases at J, with 12 bases between the two ends. CDR3 coding DNA: TGTGCCAGCAGCTTGACTAGTGGGAGAGATACGCAGTATTTT. Residues: CASSLTSGRDTQYF. Full variable domain (missing parts from reference TRBV7-2 and TRBJ2-3): GAGVSQSPSNKVTEKGKDVELRCDPISGHTALYWYRQSLGQGLEFLIYFQGNSAPDKSGLPSDRFSAERTGGSVSTLTIQRTQQEDSAVYLCASSLTSGRDTQYFGPGTRLTVL.

The chain joins TRBV15 to TRBJ1-5; tentatively, D is TRBD1 (5 bases). V was trimmed by 0 bases and J by 1 base, leaving 7 bases between them. CDR3 length: 15 amino acids. Germline CDR1 reads LNHNV; CDR2 reads YYDKDF (reference sequence). The CDR3 protein is CATSRDKGSNQPQHF. CDR3 in DNA: TGTGCCACCAGCAGAGATAAGGGGAGCAATCAGCCCCAGCATTTT. Filled out from reference TRBV15 and TRBJ1-5, the complete variable domain reads DAMVIQNPRYQVTQFGKPVTLSCSQTLNHNVMYWYQQKSSQAPKLLFHYYDKDFNNEADTPDNFQSRRPNTSFCFLDIRSPGLGDTAMYLCATSRDKGSNQPQHFGDGTRLSIL.

V and J are TRBV6-6 and TRBJ2-1; D might be TRBD1 (6 bases). Trimming left V 7 bases short and J 8 bases short, with 18 bases between. The CDR3 totals 14 residues. Germline-derived CDR1 and CDR2 are MNHNY and SVGAGI (reference sequence). The CDR3 bases are TGTGCCAGCACCTACCGGGACAAAGGTTATGAGCAGTTCTTC. Protein product: CASTYRDKGYEQFF.

This clone came up a few times. The rearrangement joins TRBV29-1 to TRBJ1-2; 10 positions match TRBD1. Germline CDR1 SQVTM, CDR2 ANQGSEA. The length of the CDR3 is 14 residues. Trimming took 7 bases from V and 8 from J; bases not matched to a gene: 13. The CDR3 protein is CSADRGQTTEGYTF. The CDR3, as DNA: TGCAGCGCCGACAGGGGGCAGACTACGGAAGGCTACACCTTC.

The count of this clone is one. The chain is built from TRBV6-5 and TRBJ1-1, with D possibly TRBD1 on 6 matching bases. The CDR3 length is 13 residues. Germline V gives CDR1 MNHEY, CDR2 SVGAGI. V was shortened by 11 bases and J by 5 bases, with 18 bases between the two germline ends. The CDR3 spells CAPEGGSRTEAFF. The CDR3 coding sequence is TGTGCCCCGGAGGGGGGGTCAAGGACTGAAGCTTTCTTT.

The J gene is TRBJ1-2, the V gene TRBV27; 9 nucleotides agree with TRBD1. With V trimmed by 4 bases and J by 4 bases, 7 bases remained unmatched. The CDR3 totals 15 residues. CDR1 is MNHEY and CDR2 is SMNVEV in the germline V gene (reference sequence). Here the CDR3 DNA reads TGTGCCAGCAGTTCCGGGACAGGGAAAGGCTATGGCTACACCTTC. Its translation: CASSSGTGKGYGYTF.

CDR3 in amino acids: CASSQDKPTEAFF. The CDR3 nucleotides are TGCGCCAGCAGCCAAGATAAGCCAACTGAAGCTTTCTTT. The chain links TRBV4-1 to TRBJ1-1, with D hard to call. V shed 0 bases and J shed 5 bases, with 7 bases lying between them. This CDR3 is 13 amino acids long. Per the germline V gene, CDR1 is MGHRA and CDR2 is YSYEKL.

The chain combines TRBV21-1 with TRBJ2-3; TRBD1 is the table's D call and was not checked against the DNA. TRBV21-1 is described as a pseudogene. The CDR3 totals 14 residues. In DNA, the CDR3 is TGTGCCAGCAATGGAGCAGGGCGCACAGATACGCAGTATTTT. This codes for CASNGAGRTDTQYF.

This chain links TRBV5-1 with TRBJ2-7; unclear D gene. This CDR3 has 15 residues. Germline V gives CDR1 SGHRS, CDR2 YFSETQ. The germline V and J ends were trimmed by 3 bases and 4 bases, with 17 bases remaining between them. Here the CDR3 DNA reads TGCGCCAGCAGCTCGTCATTGATGGCCCCGTACGAGCAGTACTTC. This encodes CASSSSLMAPYEQYF.

The chain employs TRBV9 and TRBJ1-2; tentatively, D is TRBD1 (5 bases). Germline CDR1 and CDR2: SGDLS and YYNGEE. V was pared by 4 bases and J by 4 bases, with 23 bases between. This CDR3 region has 17 residues. The CDR3 spells CASSTRGGNGDRYGYTF. CDR3 bases: TGTGCCAGCAGCACCCGGGGGGGGAATGGAGACCGCTATGGCTACACCTTC.

The chain joins TRBV29-1 to TRBJ2-3, with TRBD2 matching over 9 bases. After removal of 3 bases from V and 4 bases from J, the junction contained 11 bases not matched to a gene. The CDR3 covers 16 residues. CDR1 is SQVTM and CDR2 is ANQGSEA in the germline V gene. The CDR3 loop is CSVERSWGGGADTQYF. CDR3 coding DNA: TGCAGCGTTGAGCGATCTTGGGGCGGGGGGGCAGATACGCAGTATTTT.

V is TRBV10-3 and J is TRBJ1-2; TRBD1 is a possible D gene (6 bases). Between the trimmed V and J ends, which lost 0 bases and 4 bases, there was a span of 9 bases. This CDR3 is built from 14 residues. Germline V gives CDR1 ENHRY, CDR2 SYGVKD. For the CDR3, the DNA is TGTGCCATCAGTGAGTCCCCAGGGGTCTATGGCTACACCTTC. This gives the protein CAISESPGVYGYTF.

This clone was seen a single time. The chain is built from TRBV25-1 and TRBJ2-7, with 8 bases fitting TRBD1. CDR1 MGHDK and CDR2 SYGVNS come from the germline V gene. Trimming at V came to 7 bases and at J to 4 bases, leaving 9 bases not matched to a gene. The CDR3 runs 14 residues. The CDR3 sequence: CASTRQGPKYEQYF. The CDR3 nucleotides read TGTGCCAGCACCCGACAGGGGCCGAAGTACGAGCAGTACTTC.

CDR3 amino acids: CASSRDRGDYGYTF. The DNA of the CDR3 is TGTGCCAGCAGTAGGGACAGGGGAGACTATGGCTACACCTTC. V is TRBV5-4 and J is TRBJ1-2; 10 nucleotides line up with TRBD1. The trim removed 5 bases at V and 3 bases at J, leaving 4 bases unmatched. The CDR3 is made up of 14 amino acids. Germline CDR1 is SGHNT and CDR2 is YYREEE (reference sequence).

J is TRBJ2-7 and V is TRBV19, with D possibly matching TRBD1 (6 bases). Looked up from germline, CDR1 is LNHDA and CDR2 is SQIVND (reference sequence). The CDR3 has 14 residues. The V and J ends lost 3 bases and 1 base respectively, with 10 bases between them. The DNA of the CDR3 is TGTGCCAGTAGTATTCCAGGGGAGTCCTACGAGCAGTACTTC. Amino acids: CASSIPGESYEQYF.

This clone has a handful of counts. The rearrangement links TRBV5-4 to TRBJ2-7; a possible D gene is TRBD2 (5 bases). The V end lost 0 bases, the J end lost 0 bases, and 10 bases lay between the germline ends. Germline lookup yields CDR1 SGHNT and CDR2 YYREEE (reference sequence). This CDR3 spans 15 amino acids. Here the CDR3 reads CASSLDGENSYEQYF. The CDR3 DNA sequence: TGTGCCAGCAGCTTGGATGGGGAGAACTCCTACGAGCAGTACTTC.

The V gene is TRBV7-3, the J gene TRBJ2-5; D gene uncertain. The CDR3 loop spans 13 amino acids. The germline V and J ends were trimmed by 5 bases and 5 bases, with 12 bases remaining between them. The V gene's germline CDR1 is SGHTA and CDR2 FQGTGA. CDR3 nucleotides: TGTGCCAGCAGCCCCCGGGTCGGCGAGACCCAGTACTTC. It encodes CASSPRVGETQYF.

The chain uses TRBV7-9 and TRBJ2-7, with 7 bases matching TRBD2. The CDR3 consists of 14 residues. From germline, CDR1 is SEHNR and CDR2 FQNEAQ (reference sequence). J lost 6 bases, V lost 5 bases, and 10 bases had no gene match. The CDR3 is CASSPQGGFGEQYF. DNA for the CDR3: TGTGCCAGCAGCCCCCAGGGAGGGTTCGGCGAGCAGTACTTC.

The chain combines TRBV27 with TRBJ1-5; 9 positions match TRBD1. The CDR3 covers 17 residues. Trimming cost V 6 bases and J 4 bases; bases outside gene matches: 13. Germline V CDR1 and CDR2: MNHEY, SMNVEV (reference sequence). CDR3 loop: CASRPLGTGIWNQPQHF. The CDR3 DNA reads TGTGCCAGCAGACCCTTGGGGACAGGGATTTGGAATCAGCCCCAGCATTTT.

Turning to this clone: One end of the junction varies from germline; a read error may be responsible. The J gene is TRBJ2-3, the V gene TRBV7-7; 8 bases fit TRBD2. CDR1 and CDR2 from the germline V gene are SSHAT and FNYEAQ (reference sequence). This CDR3 contains 13 residues. The CDR3 loop reads CASSFRGGDTQYF. As DNA, the CDR3 is TGTGCTAGCAGCTTCCGGGGGGGTGATACGCAGTATTTT.

The chain uses TRBV28 and TRBJ1-4; unclear D gene. The CDR3 runs to 15 residues. Germline loops: CDR1 MDHEN, CDR2 SYDVKM. V was trimmed by 4 bases and J by 6 bases, leaving 15 bases between them. The CDR3: CASSSAGGQHEKLFF. The CDR3 DNA follows: TGTGCCAGCAGTTCCGCCGGAGGGCAACATGAAAAACTGTTTTTT.

This chain joins TRBV2 and TRBJ1-5; TRBD1 matches 8 bases. This CDR3 contains 14 residues. Losses at the gene ends were 2 bases for V and 11 bases for J; bases not matched to a gene: 8. Germline CDR1 reads SNHLY; CDR2 reads FYNNEI. The CDR3 DNA is TGTGCCAGCAGTGAACGAACAGGGGGGAAGGCCCAGCATTTT. It translates to CASSERTGGKAQHF.